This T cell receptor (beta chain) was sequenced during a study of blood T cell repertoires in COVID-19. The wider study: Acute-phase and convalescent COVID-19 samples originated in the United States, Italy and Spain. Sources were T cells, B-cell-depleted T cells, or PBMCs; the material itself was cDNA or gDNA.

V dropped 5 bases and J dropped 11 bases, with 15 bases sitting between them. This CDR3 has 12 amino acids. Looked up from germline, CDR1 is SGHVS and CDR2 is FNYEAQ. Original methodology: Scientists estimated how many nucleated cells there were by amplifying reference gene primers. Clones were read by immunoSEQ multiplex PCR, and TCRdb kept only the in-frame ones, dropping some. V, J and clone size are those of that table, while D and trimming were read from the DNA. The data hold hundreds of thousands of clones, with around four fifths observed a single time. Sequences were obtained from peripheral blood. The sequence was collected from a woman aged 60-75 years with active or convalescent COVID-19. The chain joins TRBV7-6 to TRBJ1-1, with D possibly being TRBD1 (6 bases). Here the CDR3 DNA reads TGTGCCAGCAGCCCGGATCCAGGGGTCGCTTTCTTT. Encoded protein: CASSPDPGVAFF.